A single count supports the clone carrying this T cell receptor beta chain. Its antigen remains unknown. This sample is drawn from a study of T cell responses to AZD1222 COVID-19 vaccine. Recipients boosted at about 4 weeks or about 12 weeks are pooled. Points from the study as a whole: The donor group comprised mostly white British people and more females; the analysis possibly underestimated clonal diversity.

V was clipped by 7 bases and J by 0 bases, with 10 bases between them. CDR1 is GTSNPN and CDR2 is SVGIG in the germline V gene (reference sequence). The CDR3 is made up of 13 amino acids. The assay was immunoSEQ multiplex PCR, and TCRdb's table has in-frame clones only and misses some. In the table there are around 190,000 clones, just over 85% of which are singletons. This sample comprised peripheral blood, obtained 28 days after the second AZD1222 dose. The sequence derives from an adult who received the AZD1222 COVID-19 vaccine. The chain uses TRBV30 and TRBJ1-5; no clear D gene. The CDR3 loop reads CALGRDSNQPQHF. DNA for the CDR3: TGTGCCTTGGGTCGGGATAGCAATCAGCCCCAGCATTTT.